This T cell receptor beta chain appears in the sequencing data of a study of shared clonotypes between healthy human individuals. General study results and limits: Though the depth was large, rarefaction showed that sorted-subset sequencing was incomplete.

Germline CDR1 and CDR2: KGHSH and LQKENI. The CDR3 is 14 residues long. The V segment lost 2 bases and the J segment 7 bases; nucleotides outside the gene matches: 7. Points on this clone: Its antigen is currently unknown.

Running of the assay took place at deep level. Evenly divided among several immunoSEQ plates was the genomic DNA of each subset. Profiled with immunoSEQ multiplex PCR; TCRdb holds only in-frame clones, not every one. The data contain fewer than 1.4 million clones, more than 75% of them singletons. This TCR came from a man aged 18 to 29 in good health. Some clones in this sample may be carry-over from other donors' samples. The chain is built from TRBV18 and TRBJ2-7, with 8 positions matching TRBD2. The material sequenced was memory CD4+ T cells from PBMCs. Specified subset: CD45RA-negative fraction. The CDR3 here is CASSPSGSGREQYF. The CDR3 bases are TGTGCCAGCTCACCAAGCGGGAGCGGTCGGGAGCAGTACTTC. The variable domain in full, with the rest retrieved from reference TRBV18 and TRBJ2-7, is NAGVMQNPRHLVRRRGQEARLRCSPMKGHSHVYWYRQLPEEGLKFMVYLQKENIIDESGMPKERFSAEFPKEGPSILRIQQVVRGDSAAYFCASSPSGSGREQYFGPGTRLTVT.